This entry lists 30 T cell receptor beta chains sequenced from one sample in a study of Graves' ophthalmopathy and Graves' hyperthyroidism (dated by TCRdb to the late 2010s). Sequencing took place on an Illumina HiSeq 2000. TCR beta CDR3 regions were amplified from RNA transcripts for repertoire sequencing. A first-round RT-PCR used HTBI primers with the Qiagen OneStep RT-PCR kit, followed by a second-round multiplex PCR, size selection and purification. TCRdb redid the processing of the public reads, applying fastp at Q25 and MiXCR, and retained in-frame beta chains. Each entry merges the rows of one CDR3 protein and shows their most common DNA and genes. The table for this sample lists hundreds of thousands of distinct CDR3 sequences; roughly two fifths of them were counted only once. Clones ranked in the top ten supply about 40% of the sample. Source material: peripheral blood. The receptors were sampled from an adult man with Graves' ophthalmopathy.

The chain carries TRBV29-1 and TRBJ1-2, with 10 bases identical to TRBD1. The CDR3 sequence is 14 residues long. Losses at the gene ends were 0 bases for V and 5 bases for J; bases not matched to a gene: 3. CDR1 and CDR2 from the germline V gene are SQVTM and ANQGSEA. The DNA for the CDR3 is TGCAGCGTTGAAGAAGGGACAGGGGTGTATGGCTACACCTTC. Translated, it gives CSVEEGTGVYGYTF.

The gene calls are TRBV24-1 and TRBJ2-1; no definite D call. Trimming took off 1 base at V and 8 bases at J, with 11 bases between the two ends. This CDR3 has 14 amino acids. Germline V gene data show CDR1 as KGHDR and CDR2 as SFDVKD. The CDR3 nucleotides read TGTGCCACCAGTGATTTCGTGACCGATTATGAGCAGTTCTTC. Residues: CATSDFVTDYEQFF.

This clonotype showed up just a few times. This chain joins TRBV2 and TRBJ2-7; 8 bases are a match to TRBD2. J gave up 0 bases and V 6 bases, and 10 bases lay outside the gene matches. The CDR3 consists of 16 residues. Germline V CDR1 and CDR2: SNHLY, FYNNEI. DNA for the CDR3: TGTGCCAGCAGCCAAACTGCGGGGGGTAGCTCCTACGAGCAGTACTTC. This translates into CASSQTAGGSSYEQYF.

The chain employs TRBV5-6 and TRBJ2-7; D gene uncertain. This CDR3 has 14 amino acids. Germline-derived CDR1 and CDR2 are SGHDT and YYEEEE. Trimming shortened V by 2 bases and J by 2 bases, and 11 bases separated the two germline ends. Written as DNA, the CDR3 is TGTGCCAGCAGCTTCCTACCTACGGCCTACGAGCAGTACTTC. Translated: CASSFLPTAYEQYF.

This clonotype was observed many times. The chain links TRBV13 to TRBJ2-7; 9 bases match TRBD2. The trim removed 2 bases at V and 7 bases at J, leaving 6 bases unmatched. The CDR3 extends over 14 amino acids. Germline-derived CDR1 and CDR2 are PRHDT and FYEKMQ (reference sequence). CDR3: CASSLRAGGEEQYF. The CDR3 DNA is TGTGCCAGCAGCTTAAGAGCGGGAGGTGAGGAGCAGTACTTC.

A note on this clonotype: Because the CDR3's place on the DNA is in doubt, the DNA is left out and the CDR3 is given as listed by TCRdb. This chain uses TRBV10-3 with TRBJ2-2; TRBD1 is the table's D call, not checked against the DNA. The CDR3 comprises 14 residues, both ends counted. Germline loops: CDR1 ENHRY, CDR2 SYGVKD. CDR3 loop: CAIKGQEPPGSCFF.

A remark on this clonotype: Relative to the germline gene, one junction end is altered; a read error may explain this. This chain joins TRBV10-3 and TRBJ1-2; D might be TRBD1 (5 bases). Germline lookup yields CDR1 ENHRY and CDR2 SYGVKD. The length of the CDR3 is 18 residues. The CDR3 is CASSYSTWRTDTMGGYTF. In DNA form, the CDR3 reads TGTGCCAGCAGTTACTCGACATGGAGAACGGACACGATGGGTGGCTACACCTTC.

This rearrangement joins TRBV4-1 to TRBJ1-1, with D possibly matching TRBD1 (5 bases). Trimming stripped 2 bases from V and 6 bases from J, with 13 bases between. Germline assignment: CDR1 MGHRA and CDR2 YSYEKL. This CDR3 comprises 14 residues. The CDR3 nucleotides read TGCGCCAGCAGCCAAACAGGACGGAGGGCTGAAGCTTTCTTT. It is translated as CASSQTGRRAEAFF.

V is TRBV24-1 and J is TRBJ1-5, with TRBD1 matching 7 bases. Germline V gene lookup returns CDR1 KGHDR and CDR2 SFDVKD. J lost 7 bases, V lost 11 bases, and 16 bases had no gene match. The CDR3 totals 15 residues. Here the CDR3 reads CASRPHRGEGQPQHF. DNA of the CDR3: TGTGCCAGCAGGCCCCACAGGGGAGAGGGCCAGCCCCAGCATTTT.

This clonotype was observed a handful of times. The rearrangement links TRBV7-2 to TRBJ1-3; D ambiguous. This CDR3 contains 14 residues. Germline CDR1 is SGHTA and CDR2 is FQGNSA. Trimming removed 1 base at V and 2 bases at J, with 6 bases between. CDR3 region: CASSLGAAGNTIYF. DNA of the CDR3: TGTGCCAGCAGCTTAGGGGCGGCTGGAAACACCATATATTTT.

A note on this clonotype: Compared with germline, one end of the junction differs, possibly owing to a read error. The chain carries TRBV11-1 and TRBJ1-5, with no clear D. The V gene's germline CDR1 is SGHAT and CDR2 FQDESV (reference sequence). This CDR3 has 13 amino acids. The CDR3 protein is CVSSLESGQPQHF. CDR3 nucleotide sequence: TGTGTCAGCAGCTTAGAGTCGGGGCAGCCCCAGCATTTT.

This clonotype was seen many times. The chain carries TRBV24-1 and TRBJ2-2; TRBD2 aligns across 8 bases. Trimming at V came to 6 bases and at J to 6 bases, leaving 5 bases not matched to a gene. Germline-derived CDR1 and CDR2 are KGHDR and SFDVKD. The CDR3 totals 14 residues. The CDR3 nucleotides are TGTGCCACCAGTCGACTAGCGAATGCCGGGGAGCTGTTTTTT. It yields the protein CATSRLANAGELFF.

This chain uses TRBV11-2 with TRBJ2-5; perhaps TRBD2 as D (7 bases). CDR1 and CDR2 (germline): SGHAT, FQNNGV. Deletions cut 8 bases from V and 6 bases from J, with 13 bases between. This CDR3 region has 12 residues. CDR3 coding DNA: TGTGCCAGCGCGGGGGCTGTTCAGACCCAGTACTTC. Amino acids: CASAGAVQTQYF.

This clonotype has more than one count but fewer than ten. One end of the junction varies from germline; a read error may be responsible. J is TRBJ1-6 and V is TRBV10-2, with 10 nucleotides matching TRBD1. Germline-derived CDR1 and CDR2 are WSHSY and SAAADI. There are 16 residues in the CDR3. The CDR3 DNA reads as TGTGCCAGCAGTTACCAACCCGGGACAGGGGCCTCACCCCTCCACTTT. Translating it yields CASSYQPGTGASPLHF.

CDR3: CASSPPWGSEDTQYF. The CDR3 bases are TGTGCCAGCAGCCCCCCCTGGGGGAGTGAGGATACGCAGTATTTT. The chain recombines TRBV11-2 with TRBJ2-3; D may match TRBD1 or TRBD2 (5 bases each). Per the germline V gene, CDR1 is SGHAT and CDR2 is FQNNGV. The CDR3 extends over 15 amino acids. V lost 5 bases to trimming and J lost 6 bases, with 18 bases between them.

This clonotype was counted between two and nine times. The genes are TRBV24-1 and TRBJ2-7; either TRBD1 or TRBD2 may supply D (5 bases each). The V end lost 4 bases, the J end lost 7 bases, and 25 bases lay between the germline ends. The CDR3 is 17 amino acids. The V gene's germline CDR1 is KGHDR and CDR2 SFDVKD. This CDR3 reads CATSDPSPAGGRGEQYF. In nucleotides, the CDR3 is TGTGCCACCAGTGACCCCTCACCCGCTGGGGGACGTGGGGAGCAGTACTTC.

This clonotype appeared a few times. The chain is built from TRBV7-2 and TRBJ1-5; D is possibly TRBD1 (6 bases). Germline lookup yields CDR1 SGHTA and CDR2 FQGNSA. The CDR3 spans 14 residues. V shed 3 bases and J shed 6 bases, with 12 bases lying between them. CDR3 in DNA: TGTGCCAGCAGCTTTACAGGGTTAGCTCAGCCCCAGCATTTT. Its protein is CASSFTGLAQPQHF. The full variable domain, in which reference TRBV7-2 and TRBJ1-5 provide the parts outside the CDR3, is GAGVSQSPSNKVTEKGKDVELRCDPISGHTALYWYRQSLGQGLEFLIYFQGNSAPDKSGLPSDRFSAERTGGSVSTLTIQRTQQEDSAVYLCASSFTGLAQPQHFGDGTRLSIL.

This chain links TRBV5-1 with TRBJ2-7; 9 positions match TRBD1. Germline CDR1 is SGHRS and CDR2 is YFSETQ. Trimming cost V 0 bases and J 6 bases; bases outside gene matches: 7. The CDR3 runs 15 residues. The CDR3 DNA reads TGCGCCAGCAGCTTGGACGGACAGGGGACGGCCGAGCAGTACTTC. Translating it yields CASSLDGQGTAEQYF.

This clonotype was seen many times. Here the CDR3 DNA reads TGTGCCATCAGTGGGGTGAGCTCTGGAAACACCATATATTTT. Amino acids: CAISGVSSGNTIYF. V usage is TRBV10-3 and J usage is TRBJ1-3, with D unresolved. V was cut by 4 bases and J by 0 bases, with 7 bases left in between. Germline values: CDR1 ENHRY, CDR2 SYGVKD. The CDR3 is 14 residues long.

The V gene is TRBV7-2, the J gene TRBJ2-5; D is uncertain. Germline assignment: CDR1 SGHTA and CDR2 FQGNSA. The CDR3 is 13 amino acids. The V and J ends lost 6 bases and 4 bases respectively, with 12 bases between them. The CDR3 sequence: CASSRQVGETQYF. CDR3 coding DNA: TGTGCCAGCAGTCGGCAGGTCGGAGAGACCCAGTACTTC.

This clonotype was observed many times. The chain carries TRBV2 and TRBJ1-1; 7 bases are shared with TRBD1. With 8 bases clipped from V and 1 base from J, the junction kept 4 bases outside the gene matches. The CDR3 contains 13 residues. Germline CDR1 SNHLY, CDR2 FYNNEI. CDR3 in amino acids: CASGGTENTEAFF. The CDR3 nucleotides read TGTGCCAGCGGGGGGACAGAGAACACTGAAGCTTTCTTT.

This clonotype has more than one count but fewer than ten. The chain has TRBV6-4 and TRBJ1-1; the D is unclear. CDR3 length equals 14 residues. V lost 7 bases and J 1 base, leaving 13 bases between the germline ends. Germline V lookup: CDR1 MRHNA, CDR2 SNTAGT. Here the CDR3 reads CASKPRMSNTEAFF. The CDR3 bases are TGTGCCAGCAAGCCGAGGATGTCGAACACTGAAGCTTTCTTT.

This clonotype has only a few counts. The V and J genes are TRBV9 and TRBJ2-2; D unclear. Germline V gene data show CDR1 as SGDLS and CDR2 as YYNGEE. This CDR3 is 14 amino acids long. The ends were cut back, 4 bases at V and 3 bases at J, with 10 bases in the middle. CDR3 sequence reads: CASSPRAHTGELFF. DNA for the CDR3: TGTGCCAGCAGCCCCCGGGCTCACACCGGGGAGCTGTTTTTT.

J is TRBJ2-6 and V is TRBV7-9, with 7 nucleotides matching TRBD2. Looked up from germline, CDR1 is SEHNR and CDR2 is FQNEAQ (reference sequence). The V segment lost 5 bases and the J segment 2 bases; nucleotides outside the gene matches: 12. This CDR3 has 18 residues. The CDR3 nucleotides are TGTGCCAGCAGCCGCACGGGGAGGGGCATCGCTGGGGCCAACGTCCTGACTTTC. This translates into CASSRTGRGIAGANVLTF.

Only one count was recorded for this clonotype. The chain employs TRBV20-1 and TRBJ2-7; TRBD1 aligns across 9 bases. The junction had 9 bases not matched to a gene; V was cut back by 6 bases and J by 3 bases. Looked up from germline, CDR1 is DFQATT and CDR2 is SNEGSKA (reference sequence). This CDR3 contains 14 residues. CDR3 protein: CSAKQGAVDYEQYF. The CDR3 DNA is TGCAGTGCAAAACAGGGGGCCGTGGACTACGAGCAGTACTTC.

The table lists this clonotype with many counts. The genes are TRBV12-3 or TRBV12-4 and TRBJ1-1; 9 bases align to TRBD1. V lost 5 bases and J lost 2; bases outside the gene matches: 3. The CDR3 is 14 residues long. The CDR3 DNA is TGTGCCAGCAGTCGACAGGGGGGTAACACTGAAGCTTTCTTT. It specifies CASSRQGGNTEAFF.

The genes are TRBV12-3 or TRBV12-4 and TRBJ2-6, with 9 positions matching TRBD1. V was clipped by 5 bases and J by 0 bases; unmatched bases: 8. The CDR3 consists of 18 residues. CDR3 in amino acids: CASSRTGAIISGANVLTF. In DNA form, the CDR3 reads TGTGCCAGCAGTCGGACAGGGGCGATTATCTCTGGGGCCAACGTCCTGACTTTC.

In this sample, this clonotype turned up many times. The genes are TRBV11-2 and TRBJ2-5; a weak D match, TRBD1 (5 bases). Germline CDR1 and CDR2: SGHAT and FQNNGV. The CDR3 has 14 residues. The V and J ends lost 1 base and 3 bases respectively, with 9 bases between them. CDR3 DNA sequence: TGTGCCAGCAGCTTAGTTCTCAGGGAAGAGACCCAGTACTTC. This codes for CASSLVLREETQYF. The variable domain in full, completed from reference TRBV11-2 and TRBJ2-5, reads EAGVAQSPRYKIIEKRQSVAFWCNPISGHATLYWYQQILGQGPKLLIQFQNNGVVDDSQLPKDRFSAERLKGVDSTLKIQPAKLEDSAVYLCASSLVLREETQYFGPGTRLLVL.

This clonotype has only a few counts. The chain couples TRBV12-3 or TRBV12-4 to TRBJ1-4; D ambiguous. The CDR3 is made up of 13 amino acids. Trimming took 0 bases from V and 8 from J, leaving 7 bases between them. The CDR3 loop is CASSLADGEKLFF. In DNA, the CDR3 is TGTGCCAGCAGTTTAGCGGATGGAGAAAAACTGTTTTTT.

This clonotype was detected a few times. This rearrangement joins TRBV20-1 to TRBJ1-5; D remains unclear. The germline CDR1 and CDR2 sequences are DFQATT and SNEGSKA (reference sequence). V was trimmed by 6 bases and J by 4 bases, leaving 16 bases between them. The CDR3 is made up of 14 amino acids. The CDR3: CSAVQDVWNQPQHF. The CDR3 nucleotides read TGCAGTGCCGTTCAGGACGTTTGGAATCAGCCCCAGCATTTT.